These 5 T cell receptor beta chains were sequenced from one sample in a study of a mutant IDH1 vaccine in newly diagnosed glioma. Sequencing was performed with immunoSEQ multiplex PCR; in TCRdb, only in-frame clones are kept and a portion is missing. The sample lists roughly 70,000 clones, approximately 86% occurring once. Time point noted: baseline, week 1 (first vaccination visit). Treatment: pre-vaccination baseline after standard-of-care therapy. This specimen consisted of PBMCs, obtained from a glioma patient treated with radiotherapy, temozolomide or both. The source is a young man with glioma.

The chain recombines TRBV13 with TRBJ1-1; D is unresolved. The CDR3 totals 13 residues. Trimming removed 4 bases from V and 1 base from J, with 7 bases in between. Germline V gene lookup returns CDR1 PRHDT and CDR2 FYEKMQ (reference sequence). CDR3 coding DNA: TGTGCCAGCAGCTCGGATACGAACACTGAAGCTTTCTTT. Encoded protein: CASSSDTNTEAFF.

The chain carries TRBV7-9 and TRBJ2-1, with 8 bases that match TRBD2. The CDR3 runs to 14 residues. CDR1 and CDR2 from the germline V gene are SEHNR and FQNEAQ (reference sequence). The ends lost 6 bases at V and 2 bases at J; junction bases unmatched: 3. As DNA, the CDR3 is TGTGCCAGCAGGCCCGGGGGGGCCTACAATGAGCAGTTCTTC. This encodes CASRPGGAYNEQFF. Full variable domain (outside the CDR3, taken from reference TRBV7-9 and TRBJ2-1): DTGVSQNPRHKITKRGQNVTFRCDPISEHNRLYWYRQTLGQGPEFLTYFQNEAQLEKSRLLSDRFSAERPKGSFSTLEIQRTEQGDSAMYLCASRPGGAYNEQFFGPGTRLTVL.

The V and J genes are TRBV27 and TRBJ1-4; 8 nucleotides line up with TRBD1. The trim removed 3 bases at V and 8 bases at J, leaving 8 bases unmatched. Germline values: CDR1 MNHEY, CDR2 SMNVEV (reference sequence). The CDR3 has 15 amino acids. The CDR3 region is CASSFRGRLWEKLFF. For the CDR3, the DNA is TGTGCCAGCAGTTTCAGGGGGCGGTTGTGGGAAAAACTGTTTTTT.

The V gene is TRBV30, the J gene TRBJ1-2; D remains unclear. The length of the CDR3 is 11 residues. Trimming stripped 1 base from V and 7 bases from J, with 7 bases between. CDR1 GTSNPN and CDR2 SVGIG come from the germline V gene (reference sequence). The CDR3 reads CAWSGWVGYTF. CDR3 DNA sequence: TGTGCCTGGAGTGGCTGGGTTGGCTACACCTTC.

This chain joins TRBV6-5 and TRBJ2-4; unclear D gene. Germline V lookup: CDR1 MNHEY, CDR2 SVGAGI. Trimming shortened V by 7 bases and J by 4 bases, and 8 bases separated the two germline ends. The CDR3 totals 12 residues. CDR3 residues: CASTDHKNIQYF. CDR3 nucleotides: TGTGCCAGCACTGACCATAAAAACATTCAGTACTTC.